This entry is about one T cell receptor (beta chain). Its antigen is not identified. The source of the sample is a study of beta chain features in type 1 diabetes. About the research overall: Examination covered roughly 100,000,000 sorted cells spanning all samples.

What was sequenced were expressed TCRB transcripts, since all of the isolated RNA had been reverse transcribed. Only in-frame clones appear in the TCRdb table, and some are missing; sequencing was by immunoSEQ multiplex PCR. The table has about 930,000 clones, roughly 15% seen once; the top ten hold 0.02% to 0.03%. This CDR3 is 14 amino acids long. Germline V lookup: CDR1 SGHTA, CDR2 FQGNSA. Trimming took 1 base from V and 4 from J, leaving 11 bases between them. Study-wide results and limits: Diminished insertions and augmented deletions at VDJ junctions characterized type 1 diabetes patients. Naive, central memory and Treg TCRB repertoires seemed to resemble each other more closely in patients than they did in healthy donors.

The sequencing sample was made of naive CD4+ T cells from blood. The V call is TRBV7-2, the J call TRBJ2-7; perhaps TRBD1 as D (6 bases). This receptor was obtained from a woman between 18 and 29 years old in good health. DNA of the CDR3: TGTGCCAGCAGCTTAGAAGGGACAAGATACGAGCAGTACTTC. Translating it yields CASSLEGTRYEQYF. Using reference TRBV7-2 and TRBJ2-7 for the parts outside the CDR3, the full variable domain is GAGVSQSPSNKVTEKGKDVELRCDPISGHTALYWYRQSLGQGLEFLIYFQGNSAPDKSGLPSDRFSAERTGGSVSTLTIQRTQQEDSAVYLCASSLEGTRYEQYFGPGTRLTVT.